This T cell receptor (beta chain) was captured by sequencing in a study of blood T cell repertoires in COVID-19. Looking at the study overall: The United States, Italy and Spain provided the acute and convalescent COVID-19 samples.

The method was immunoSEQ multiplex PCR; TCRdb's version includes in-frame clones alone and lacks a portion of them. The sample holds more than 120,000 clones, roughly 80% seen once. This clonotype originated in a human donor in a cohort sampled during active COVID-19. The sequenced sample consisted of peripheral blood.

The CDR3 sequence: CAISGGGAEASMGTF. The CDR3 nucleotides read TGTGCCATCAGTGGTGGGGGCGCTGAGGCATCTATGGGGACCTTC. The rearrangement joins TRBV10-3 to TRBJ1-2; D might be TRBD1 (6 bases). The CDR3 has 15 residues. Germline CDR1 reads ENHRY; CDR2 reads SYGVKD. Trimming took 4 bases from V and 14 from J, leaving 26 bases between them.